This TCR beta chain is drawn from a study of T cells in Graves' hyperthyroidism and ophthalmopathy. The V gene's germline CDR1 is SGHAT and CDR2 FQNNGV. This CDR3 is built from 14 residues. Trimming left V 1 base short and J 14 bases short, with 18 bases between. Regions amplified from RNA transcripts were the TCR beta CDR3 regions. An initial round of RT-PCR targeting the TCR CDR3 relied on the HTBI primer set. A single record per CDR3 protein comes from TCRdb applying MiXCR to the multiplex PCR reads. The table includes hundreds of thousands of distinct CDR3 sequences, around 20% detected once. The sequence derives from a man aged 25 to 40 with Graves' ophthalmopathy. The chain uses TRBV11-2 and TRBJ2-1; the D gene is possibly TRBD2 (5 bases). The sequencing input was blood. The CDR3 protein is CASSLGVEGVMKFF. The CDR3 DNA sequence: TGTGCCAGCAGCTTAGGGGTTGAGGGAGTAATGAAGTTCTTC.